The T cell receptor (beta chain) under discussion was sequenced for a study of blood T cell repertoires in COVID-19. Across the study: T cells, B-cell-depleted T cells, or PBMCs provided the cDNA or gDNA that served as material.

V was clipped by 3 bases and J by 6 bases, with 6 bases between them. CDR3 length: 11 amino acids. Source study methods: Estimation of nucleated cell counts was performed using reference gene primer amplification. Measured with immunoSEQ multiplex PCR; TCRdb has only the in-frame clones, and not every one. From that table come the V and J calls and clone size; the DNA was used to work out D and trimming. Among roughly 180,000 clones, approximately 80% were seen once, and the ten largest hold 7%. Sequencing was done on a sample of peripheral blood. This receptor was taken from a woman aged 40 to 50 with COVID-19, enrolled during active disease. The gene calls are TRBV12-3 or TRBV12-4 and TRBJ2-7; maybe TRBD2 (6 bases). The CDR3 DNA follows: TGTGCCAGCAGTTTCGGGGGCGAGCAGTACTTC. Its protein is CASSFGGEQYF.